This T cell receptor beta chain was captured by sequencing in a study of radiation and T cells in renal cell carcinoma. Whole-study context: Nephrectomy followed 15 Gy stereotactic body radiation by 4 weeks. General observations from the study: From baseline, blood top tumor clonotypes peaked at 2 weeks post-radiation. Pretreatment tumor biopsies were lacking, so baseline clonotypes are unknown.

As for this clone: Its specificity is not known.

Trimming shortened V by 6 bases and J by 2 bases, and 8 bases separated the two germline ends. The CDR3 sequence is 12 residues long. Germline CDR1 SEHNR, CDR2 FQNEAQ (reference sequence). As to time point: blood 2 weeks post-SBRT. Treatment reported: 15 Gy SBRT to primary tumor, nephrectomy 4 weeks later. After SBRT, blood was collected at 2 and 4 weeks, plus baseline. Only in-frame clones appear in the TCRdb table, and some are missing; sequencing was by immunoSEQ multiplex PCR. The table has roughly 60,000 clones, roughly 79% seen once. The starting material was blood, obtained from a patient whose treatment included radiotherapy and nephrectomy. This sequence was found in a man aged 60 to 69 with renal cell carcinoma. This chain links TRBV7-9 with TRBJ2-7; unclear D gene. The CDR3 is CASRSLTYEQYF. The DNA for the CDR3 is TGTGCCAGCAGATCATTGACCTACGAGCAGTACTTC.